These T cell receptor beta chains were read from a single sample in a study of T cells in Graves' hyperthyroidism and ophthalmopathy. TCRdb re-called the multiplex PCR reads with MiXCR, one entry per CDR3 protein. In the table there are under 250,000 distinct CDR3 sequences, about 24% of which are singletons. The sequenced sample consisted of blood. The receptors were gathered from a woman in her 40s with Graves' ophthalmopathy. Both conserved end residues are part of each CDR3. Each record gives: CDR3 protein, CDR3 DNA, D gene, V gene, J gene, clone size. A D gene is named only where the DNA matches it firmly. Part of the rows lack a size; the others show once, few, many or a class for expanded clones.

CAWSVQSSNQPQHF	TGTGCCTGGAGTGTCCAATCGAGCAATCAGCCCCAGCATTTT	NA	TRBV30	TRBJ1-5	NA
CASSLEVFQETQYF	TGTGCCAGCAGCTTGGAGGTCTTCCAAGAGACCCAGTACTTC	NA	TRBV5-4	TRBJ2-5	many
CVSSGGSQSNQPQHF	TGTGTCAGCAGTGGAGGGAGTCAGAGCAATCAGCCCCAGCATTTT	NA	TRBV6-1	TRBJ1-5	NA
CVSSAGTGLSNQPQHF	TGTGTCAGCTCAGCCGGGACAGGGCTAAGCAATCAGCCCCAGCATTTT	TRBD1	TRBV18	TRBJ1-5	NA
CASSKPNTGELFF	TGTGCCAGTAGTAAACCAAACACCGGGGAGCTGTTTTTT	NA	TRBV19	TRBJ2-2	many
CASSLDYRGSPLHF	TGTGCCAGCAGCTTAGATTACAGGGGCTCACCCCTCCACTTT	TRBD1	TRBV11-2	TRBJ1-6	many
CASAGLPSYEQYF	TGTGCCAGCGCTGGACTACCCTCCTACGAGCAGTACTTC	NA	TRBV27	TRBJ2-7	many
CASSFGPVPPYEQYF	TGTGCCAGCAGTTTCGGACCAGTCCCTCCCTACGAGCAGTACTTC	NA	TRBV27	TRBJ2-7	many
CASSTGAIAGNTISF	TGTGCCAGCTCCACAGGGGCCATAGCTGGAAACACCATATCTTTT	TRBD1	TRBV28	TRBJ1-3	NA
CASSNTAAGQPQHF	TGTGCCAGCAGCAATACAGCTGCGGGTCAGCCCCAGCATTTT	NA	TRBV11-2	TRBJ1-5	NA
CASRGPLGEQYF	TGTGCCAGCAGGGGACCCCTGGGTGAGCAGTACTTC	NA	TRBV5-6	TRBJ2-7	many
CASARTAVRSGNTIYF	TGTGCCAGCGCCCGGACAGCAGTTCGCTCTGGAAACACCATATATTTT	NA	TRBV6-1	TRBJ1-3	NA
CASSLTFGQGKNIQYF	TGTGCCAGCAGTTTGACTTTTGGTCAGGGAAAAAACATTCAGTACTTC	NA	TRBV28	TRBJ2-4	once
CASSPPGRRGYEQYF	TGTGCCAGCAGCCCCCCCGGGAGGAGAGGTTACGAGCAGTACTTC	TRBD2	TRBV13	TRBJ2-7	NA
CSARAENYGYTF	TGCAGTGCTCGTGCAGAGAACTATGGCTACACCTTC	NA	TRBV20-1	TRBJ1-2	many
CASTLLFGTVTGELFF	TGTGCCAGCACCCTCCTCTTCGGGACGGTGACCGGGGAGCTGTTTTTT	NA	TRBV11-2	TRBJ2-2	many
CASSPGTGDNEQFF	TGTGCCAGCAGTCCCGGGACAGGGGACAATGAGCAGTTCTTC	TRBD1	TRBV11-1	TRBJ2-1	many
CASSILEGGSYEQCF	TGTGCCAGTAGTATTCTAGAGGGAGGATCCTACGAGCAGTGCTTC	NA	TRBV19	TRBJ2-7	NA
CASITGGNYGYTF	TGTGCCAGCATCACAGGGGGGAACTATGGCTACACCTTC	TRBD1	TRBV6-1	TRBJ1-2	NA
CSVVLYAGREYEQYF	TGCAGCGTTGTTCTATACGCGGGCAGGGAATACGAGCAGTACTTC	NA	TRBV29-1	TRBJ2-7	many
CATRGGRAGLETQYF	TGTGCCACACGGGGGGGGAGAGCAGGATTGGAGACCCAGTACTTC	TRBD2	TRBV6-2/TRBV6-3	TRBJ2-5	many
CASSYRVGGANVLTF	TGCGCCAGCAGCTATAGGGTAGGCGGGGCCAACGTCCTGACTTTC	NA	TRBV5-1	TRBJ2-6	many
CASSLASLGGGPSTDTQYF	TGTGCCAGCAGTTTAGCGTCGCTGGGGGGAGGGCCGAGCACAGATACGCAGTATTTT	TRBD2	TRBV12-3/TRBV12-4	TRBJ2-3	many
CATSDWTGKQETQYF	TGTGCCACCAGTGATTGGACAGGCAAACAAGAGACCCAGTACTTC	TRBD1	TRBV24-1	TRBJ2-5	NA
CASSVGGRFGSYEQYF	TGTGCCAGCAGCGTAGGAGGGAGGTTTGGCTCCTACGAGCAGTACTTC	NA	TRBV9	TRBJ2-7	NA
CASTQGEGYTF	TGTGCCAGCACGCAGGGGGAGGGCTACACCTTC	TRBD1	TRBV6-1	TRBJ1-2	NA
CASSARQFTGELFF	TGTGCCAGCAGCGCGAGACAGTTTACCGGGGAGCTGTTTTTT	NA	TRBV7-9	TRBJ2-2	many
CSARDITGGLYEQYF	TGCAGTGCTAGAGATATAACGGGAGGGCTGTACGAGCAGTACTTC	TRBD2	TRBV20-1	TRBJ2-7	many
CASSASRGPGETQYF	TGTGCCAGCAGTGCCTCGCGCGGTCCCGGTGAGACCCAGTACTTC	NA	TRBV12-3/TRBV12-4	TRBJ2-5	NA
CASSPPSVRETQYF	TGTGCCAGCAGCCCCCCCTCCGTGCGGGAGACCCAGTACTTC	NA	TRBV7-2	TRBJ2-5	many
CASSPGTGFNQPQHF	TGTGCCAGCAGTCCCGGGACAGGCTTCAATCAGCCCCAGCATTTT	TRBD1	TRBV6-1	TRBJ1-5	NA
CSALLYYEQYF	TGCAGTGCTCTTCTTTATTACGAGCAGTACTTC	NA	TRBV20-1	TRBJ2-7	many
CASSLWQGVGNTIYF	TGTGCCAGCAGTTTGTGGCAGGGGGTAGGAAACACCATATATTTT	TRBD1	TRBV28	TRBJ1-3	NA
CAWNGGGGDEQFF	TGTGCCTGGAATGGGGGAGGGGGGGATGAGCAGTTCTTC	NA	TRBV30	TRBJ2-1	few
CASRTLNTEAFF	TGTGCCAGCAGAACACTGAACACTGAAGCTTTCTTT	NA	TRBV28	TRBJ1-1	NA
CASSSTGRTNYGYTF	TGTGCCAGCAGTTCCACAGGACGGACTAACTATGGCTACACCTTC	NA	TRBV28	TRBJ1-2	NA
CASSLARTAGFSSGELFF	TGTGCCAGCAGCTTAGCGCGGACAGCAGGGTTTAGCTCCGGGGAGCTGTTTTTT	NA	TRBV11-1	TRBJ2-2	many
CASSPRTAPYEQYF	TGTGCCAGCAGTCCAAGGACAGCACCGTACGAGCAGTACTTC	NA	TRBV12-3/TRBV12-4	TRBJ2-7	NA
CASSYGGFDTEAFF	TGTGCCAGCAGTTACGGGGGGTTCGACACTGAAGCTTTCTTT	NA	TRBV6-5	TRBJ1-1	many
CSVRGPSGGQETQYF	TGCAGCGTTCGGGGGCCCTCCGGGGGGCAAGAGACCCAGTACTTC	NA	TRBV29-1	TRBJ2-5	many
CASSFLFAGTYEQSF	TGTGCCAGCAGTTTCCTTTTTGCAGGGACCTACGAGCAGTCCTTC	NA	TRBV28	TRBJ2-7	few
CATSDTDWEQYF	TGTGCCACCAGTGATACAGACTGGGAGCAGTACTTC	NA	TRBV24-1	TRBJ2-7	NA
CASSSQGSGNYGYTF	TGTGCCAGTAGTAGCCAGGGATCAGGCAACTATGGCTACACCTTC	NA	TRBV19	TRBJ1-2	many
CASSPDGGGYGYTF	TGTGCCAGCAGTCCGGATGGGGGCGGCTATGGCTACACCTTC	NA	TRBV12-3/TRBV12-4	TRBJ1-2	NA
CASSQGVRDRGETQYF	TGTGCCAGCAGCCAAGGAGTCCGGGACAGGGGGGAGACCCAGTACTTC	TRBD1	TRBV14	TRBJ2-5	many
CASSQDGLAGYDTGELFF	TGTGCCAGCAGCCAAGATGGGCTAGCGGGATACGACACCGGGGAGCTGTTTTTT	TRBD2	TRBV4-2	TRBJ2-2	many
CASSEDGQGGYEQYF	TGTGCCAGCAGTGAAGACGGACAGGGCGGCTACGAGCAGTACTTC	TRBD1	TRBV6-1	TRBJ2-7	NA
CASSELEVNTEAFF	TGTGCCAGCAGTGAATTGGAAGTGAACACTGAAGCTTTCTTT	NA	TRBV6-1	TRBJ1-1	many
CSASPSGSSYEQYF	TGCAGTGCCAGTCCTAGCGGGAGTAGCTACGAGCAGTACTTC	TRBD2	TRBV20-1	TRBJ2-7	NA